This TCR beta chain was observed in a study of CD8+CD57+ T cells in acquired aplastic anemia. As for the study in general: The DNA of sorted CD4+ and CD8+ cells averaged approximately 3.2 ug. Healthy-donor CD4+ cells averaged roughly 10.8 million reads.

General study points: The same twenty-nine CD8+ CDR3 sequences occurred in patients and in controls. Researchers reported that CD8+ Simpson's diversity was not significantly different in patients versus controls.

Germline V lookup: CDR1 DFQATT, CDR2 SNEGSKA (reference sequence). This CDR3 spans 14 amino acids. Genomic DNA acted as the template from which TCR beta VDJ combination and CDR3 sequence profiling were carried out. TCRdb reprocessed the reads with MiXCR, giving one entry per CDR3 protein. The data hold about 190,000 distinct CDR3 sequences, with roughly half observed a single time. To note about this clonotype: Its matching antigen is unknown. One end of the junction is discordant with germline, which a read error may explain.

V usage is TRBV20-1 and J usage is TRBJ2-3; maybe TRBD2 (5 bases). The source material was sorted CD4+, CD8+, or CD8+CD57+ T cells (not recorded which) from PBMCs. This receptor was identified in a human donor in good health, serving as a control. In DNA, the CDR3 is TGCGGTGCTACCATGTTAGCGAACCAAGAGACCCAGTACTTT. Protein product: CGATMLANQETQYF.